This T cell receptor beta chain is drawn from a study of blood T cell repertoires in COVID-19. Germline CDR1 is SGDLS and CDR2 is YYNGEE. Trimming shortened V by 7 bases and J by 2 bases, and 13 bases separated the two germline ends. This CDR3 region has 13 residues. This clone was picked up a small number of times. The protocol was immunoSEQ multiplex PCR, while the TCRdb copy is restricted to in-frame clones and leaves out a portion. The sample shows about 13,000 clones, roughly 89% of them seen only once. This TCR was sampled from a human donor in a cohort sampled during active COVID-19. The rearrangement links TRBV9 to TRBJ2-7; D may be TRBD2 (6 bases). Sequenced sample: peripheral blood. CDR3 sequence reads: CASGGTDTYEQYF. The CDR3 DNA reads as TGTGCCAGCGGCGGGACGGACACCTACGAGCAGTACTTC.